Below, 14 T cell receptor beta chains from the same sample are listed, as sequenced in a study of regulatory and conventional T cells in RAG deficiency. Genomic DNA came from blood conventional CD4+ T cells gated CD25-low CD127-high. Assay: immunoSEQ multiplex PCR; the TCRdb copy retains only in-frame clones and omits some. The sample records roughly 32,000 clones, about 96% being singletons. The sample was also linked to a second study, of regulatory T cells. From that paper: Amplification used 52 TRBV primers and 13 TRBJ primers.

Material: CD25- CD4+ T cells sorted from blood. The receptors originated from a human donor in good health.

The chain combines TRBV15 with TRBJ1-5; 9 bases fit TRBD1. The V segment lost 0 bases and the J segment 5 bases; nucleotides outside the gene matches: 8. Germline assignment: CDR1 LNHNV and CDR2 YYDKDF (reference sequence). The CDR3 length is 17 residues. The CDR3 DNA follows: TGTGCCACCAGCAGAGATCCCCTGGGACAGGGTTATCAGCCCCAGCATTTT. Its protein is CATSRDPLGQGYQPQHF.

DNA for the CDR3: TGTGCCAGCAGTTTTGTGGCGGGGGAGTACCAAGAGACCCAGTACTTC. Translation gives CASSFVAGEYQETQYF. The chain uses TRBV27 and TRBJ2-5, with 7 bases identical to TRBD2. The CDR3 is made up of 16 amino acids. Germline values: CDR1 MNHEY, CDR2 SMNVEV (reference sequence). With V trimmed by 3 bases and J by 0 bases, 7 bases remained unmatched.

This sequence joins TRBV7-2 and TRBJ2-7; 10 bases line up with TRBD2. The CDR3 length is 14 residues. In germline, CDR1 is SGHTA, CDR2 FQGNSA. The J segment lost 9 bases and the V segment lost 1 base, leaving 6 bases of the junction unmatched. CDR3 bases: TGTGCCAGCAGCTTAGGGACTAGCGGTTTAGGGCAGTACTTC. Translation: CASSLGTSGLGQYF.

The chain carries TRBV19 and TRBJ1-5, with D possibly matching TRBD1 (6 bases). The ends were cut back, 5 bases at V and 4 bases at J, with 6 bases in the middle. The germline V gene encodes CDR1 LNHDA and CDR2 SQIVND (reference sequence). The CDR3 contains 12 residues. The CDR3: CASSQGNQPQHF. The DNA of the CDR3 is TGTGCCAGTAGTCAGGGGAATCAGCCCCAGCATTTT.

The rearrangement uses TRBV11-1 and TRBJ2-1, with TRBD1 matching over 8 bases. The CDR3 is made up of 17 amino acids. Per germline, CDR1 SGHAT and CDR2 FQDESV (reference sequence). The junction had 15 bases not matched to a gene; V was cut back by 5 bases and J by 6 bases. The CDR3 region has the DNA TGTGCCAGCAGCGAGTGGACAGGGATCAGTGGGGTCAATGAGCAGTTCTTC. Protein: CASSEWTGISGVNEQFF.

DNA of the CDR3: TGTGCCAGCTCACCAGCCCTTGGGCAGGTTGATGAGGGCTACACCTTC. Translating it yields CASSPALGQVDEGYTF. The genes are TRBV18 and TRBJ1-2, with no clear D. CDR3 length equals 16 residues. The V end lost 2 bases, the J end lost 8 bases, and 21 bases lay between the germline ends. The germline V gene has CDR1 KGHSH and CDR2 LQKENI.

This clone was counted between two and nine times. The V call is TRBV5-6, the J call TRBJ1-3; no clear D gene. Germline assignment: CDR1 SGHDT and CDR2 YYEEEE. The V and J ends lost 0 bases and 0 bases respectively, with 4 bases between them. There are 14 residues in the CDR3. CDR3 amino acids: CASSLGSSGNTIYF. The CDR3 DNA reads TGTGCCAGCAGCTTGGGGAGCTCTGGAAACACCATATATTTT.

The rearrangement joins TRBV9 to TRBJ2-3, with D possibly TRBD1 on 6 matching bases. Deletions cut 3 bases from V and 6 bases from J, with 20 bases between. The CDR3 has 16 residues. Germline CDR1 is SGDLS and CDR2 is YYNGEE. Here the CDR3 DNA reads TGTGCCAGCAGCGCCGAGTCGGGACAACCCTTCGATACGCAGTATTTT. Its protein product is CASSAESGQPFDTQYF.

V gene TRBV5-1 combines with J gene TRBJ2-1; a possible D gene is TRBD2 (5 bases). The germline CDR1 and CDR2 sequences are SGHRS and YFSETQ. Trimming pared 2 bases from V and 4 bases from J, leaving 16 bases between. The length of the CDR3 is 16 residues. The CDR3 loop reads CASSFYGNNAYNEQFF. The CDR3 DNA reads TGCGCCAGCAGCTTCTACGGGAACAACGCTTACAATGAGCAGTTCTTC.

The genes are TRBV29-1 and TRBJ1-1, with unresolved D. V lost 3 bases to trimming and J lost 4 bases, with 15 bases between them. Germline values: CDR1 SQVTM, CDR2 ANQGSEA. The CDR3 loop spans 14 amino acids. CDR3: CSVDPGGRVTEAFF. The DNA for the CDR3 is TGCAGCGTTGACCCCGGAGGCCGGGTCACTGAAGCTTTCTTT.

J is TRBJ1-2 and V is TRBV29-1; D might be TRBD1 (6 bases). The germline V and J ends were trimmed by 7 bases and 3 bases, with 18 bases remaining between them. Germline V CDR1 and CDR2: SQVTM, ANQGSEA. The CDR3 spans 14 residues. CDR3 region: CSAEPQGKDYGYTF. As DNA, the CDR3 is TGCAGCGCCGAACCTCAGGGGAAGGACTATGGCTACACCTTC.

This clone was recorded only once. The chain carries TRBV7-2 and TRBJ2-5, with D possibly TRBD1 on 7 matching bases. CDR1 is SGHTA and CDR2 is FQGNSA in the germline V gene. V lost 2 bases to trimming and J lost 5 bases, with 12 bases between them. This CDR3 spans 14 amino acids. The CDR3 coding sequence is TGTGCCAGCAGCTTACTACAGGGGAGGGAGACCCAGTACTTC. It translates to CASSLLQGRETQYF.

The genes are TRBV19 and TRBJ1-1; TRBD1 is a possible D gene (6 bases). The CDR3 consists of 14 residues. The V and J ends lost 6 bases and 4 bases respectively, with 15 bases between them. Germline values: CDR1 LNHDA, CDR2 SQIVND (reference sequence). The CDR3 protein is CASSLTGFGTEAFF. The CDR3 DNA sequence: TGTGCCAGTAGCCTTACAGGGTTCGGCACTGAAGCTTTCTTT. Together with reference TRBV19 and TRBJ1-1, the CDR3 gives the full variable domain: DGGITQSPKYLFRKEGQNVTLSCEQNLNHDAMYWYRQDPGQGLRLIYYSQIVNDFQKGDIAEGYSVSREKKESFPLTVTSAQKNPTAFYLCASSLTGFGTEAFFGQGTRLTVV.

V gene TRBV9 combines with J gene TRBJ2-1, with a tentative D call TRBD2 (6 bases). The length of the CDR3 is 17 residues. Germline V gene sequence: CDR1 SGDLS, CDR2 YYNGEE. Deletions cut 0 bases from V and 0 bases from J, with 13 bases between. CDR3 sequence: CASSVVGLLSSYNEQFF. For the CDR3, the DNA is TGTGCCAGCAGCGTAGTGGGACTTCTTAGCTCCTACAATGAGCAGTTCTTC.